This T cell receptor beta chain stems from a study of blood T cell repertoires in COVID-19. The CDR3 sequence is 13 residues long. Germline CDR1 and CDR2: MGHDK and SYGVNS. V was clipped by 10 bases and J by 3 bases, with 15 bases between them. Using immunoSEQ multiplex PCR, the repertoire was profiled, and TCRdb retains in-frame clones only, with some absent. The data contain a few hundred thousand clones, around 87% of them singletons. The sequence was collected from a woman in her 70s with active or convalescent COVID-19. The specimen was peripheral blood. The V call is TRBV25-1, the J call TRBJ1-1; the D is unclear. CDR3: CATAGVGYTEAFF. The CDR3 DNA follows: TGTGCCACCGCCGGGGTGGGATACACTGAAGCTTTCTTT. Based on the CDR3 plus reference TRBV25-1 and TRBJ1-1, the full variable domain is EADIYQTPRYLVIGTGKKITLECSQTMGHDKMYWYQQDPGMELHLIHYSYGVNSTEKGDLSSESTVSRIRTEHFPLTLESARPSHTSQYLCATAGVGYTEAFFGQGTRLTVV.